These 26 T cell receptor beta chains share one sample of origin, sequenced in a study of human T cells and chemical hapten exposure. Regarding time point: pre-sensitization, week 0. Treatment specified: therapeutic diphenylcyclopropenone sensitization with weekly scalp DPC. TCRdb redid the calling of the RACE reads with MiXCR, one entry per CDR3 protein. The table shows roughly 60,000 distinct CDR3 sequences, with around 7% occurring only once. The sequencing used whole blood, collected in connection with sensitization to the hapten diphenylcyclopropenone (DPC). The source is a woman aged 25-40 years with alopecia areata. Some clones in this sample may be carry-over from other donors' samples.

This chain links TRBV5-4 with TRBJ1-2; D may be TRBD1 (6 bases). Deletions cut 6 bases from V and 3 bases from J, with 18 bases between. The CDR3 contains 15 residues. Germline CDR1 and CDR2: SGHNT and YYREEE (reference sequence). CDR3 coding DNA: TGTGCCAGCACCTCCTTGGCAGGGGAAGACTATGGCTACACCTTC. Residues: CASTSLAGEDYGYTF.

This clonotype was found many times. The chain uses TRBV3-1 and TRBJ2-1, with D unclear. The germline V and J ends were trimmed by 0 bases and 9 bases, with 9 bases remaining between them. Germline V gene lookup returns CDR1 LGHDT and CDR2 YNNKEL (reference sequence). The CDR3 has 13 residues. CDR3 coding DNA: TGTGCCAGCAGCCAAGACCTATTTGGTGAGCAGTTCTTC. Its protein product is CASSQDLFGEQFF.

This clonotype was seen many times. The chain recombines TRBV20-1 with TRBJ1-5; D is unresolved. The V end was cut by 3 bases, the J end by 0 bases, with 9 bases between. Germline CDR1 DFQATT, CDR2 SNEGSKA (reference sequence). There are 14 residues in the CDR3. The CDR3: CSARDRDSNQPQHF. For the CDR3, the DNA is TGCAGTGCTAGGGATAGAGATAGCAATCAGCCCCAGCATTTT.

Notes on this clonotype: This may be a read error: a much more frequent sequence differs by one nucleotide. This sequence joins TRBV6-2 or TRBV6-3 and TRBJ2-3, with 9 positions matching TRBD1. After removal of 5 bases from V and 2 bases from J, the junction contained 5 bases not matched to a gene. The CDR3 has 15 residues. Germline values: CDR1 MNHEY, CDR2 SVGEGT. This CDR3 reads CASSKGTGHTDTQYF. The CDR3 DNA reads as TGTGCCAGCAGTAAAGGGACAGGGCACACAGATACGCAGTATTTT.

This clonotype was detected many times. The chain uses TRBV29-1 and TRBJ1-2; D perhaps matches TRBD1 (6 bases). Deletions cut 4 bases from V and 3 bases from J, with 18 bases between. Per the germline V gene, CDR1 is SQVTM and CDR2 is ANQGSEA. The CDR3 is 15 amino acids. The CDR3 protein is CSVVDTQQGHYGYTF. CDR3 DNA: TGCAGCGTTGTCGATACCCAACAGGGTCACTATGGCTACACCTTC. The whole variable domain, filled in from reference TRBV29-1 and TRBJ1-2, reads SAVISQKPSRDICQRGTSLTIQCQVDSQVTMMFWYRQQPGQSLTLIATANQGSEATYESGFVIDKFPISRPNLTFSTLTVSNMSPEDSSIYLCSVVDTQQGHYGYTFGSGTRLTVV.

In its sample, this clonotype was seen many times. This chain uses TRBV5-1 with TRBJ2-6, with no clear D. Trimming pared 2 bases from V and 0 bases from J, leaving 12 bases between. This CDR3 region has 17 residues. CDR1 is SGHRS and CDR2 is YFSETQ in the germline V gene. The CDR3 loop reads CASSFGATSSGANVLTF. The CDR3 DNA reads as TGCGCCAGCAGCTTTGGCGCCACCAGCTCTGGGGCCAACGTCCTGACTTTC.

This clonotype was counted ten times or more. CDR3 nucleotides: TGCGCCAGCAGCTTTTCACAGGCCCAGAACACTGAAGCTTTCTTT. Translated: CASSFSQAQNTEAFF. The rearrangement uses TRBV5-1 and TRBJ1-1, with TRBD1 as a possible D gene (5 bases). The germline V gene has CDR1 SGHRS and CDR2 YFSETQ. Trimming cost V 2 bases and J 1 base, with 12 bases left between them. The CDR3 covers 15 residues.

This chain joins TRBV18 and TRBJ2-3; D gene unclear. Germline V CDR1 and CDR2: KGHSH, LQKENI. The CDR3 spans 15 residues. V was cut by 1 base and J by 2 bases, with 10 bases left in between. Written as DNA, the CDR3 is TGTGCCAGCTCACCACAGGAGCCCTCCACAGATACGCAGTATTTT. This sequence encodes CASSPQEPSTDTQYF.

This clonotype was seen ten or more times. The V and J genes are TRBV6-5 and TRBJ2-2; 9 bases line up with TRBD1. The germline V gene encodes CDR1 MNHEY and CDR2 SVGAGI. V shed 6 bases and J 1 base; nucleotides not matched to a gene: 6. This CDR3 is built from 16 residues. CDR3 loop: CASRDRGDLNTGELFF. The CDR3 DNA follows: TGTGCCAGCAGGGACAGGGGCGATTTGAACACCGGGGAGCTGTTTTTT.

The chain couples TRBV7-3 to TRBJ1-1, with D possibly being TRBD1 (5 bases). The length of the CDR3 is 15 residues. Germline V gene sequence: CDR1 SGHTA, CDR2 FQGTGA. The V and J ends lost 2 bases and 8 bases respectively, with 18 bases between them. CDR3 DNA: TGTGCCAGCAGCTTAGGACCGGGGCCCCTGAGGGAAGCTTTCTTT. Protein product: CASSLGPGPLREAFF. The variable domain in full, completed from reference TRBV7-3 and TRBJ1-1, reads GAGVSQTPSNKVTEKGKYVELRCDPISGHTALYWYRQSLGQGPEFLIYFQGTGAADDSGLPNDRFFAVRPEGSVSTLKIQRTERGDSAVYLCASSLGPGPLREAFFGQGTRLTVV.

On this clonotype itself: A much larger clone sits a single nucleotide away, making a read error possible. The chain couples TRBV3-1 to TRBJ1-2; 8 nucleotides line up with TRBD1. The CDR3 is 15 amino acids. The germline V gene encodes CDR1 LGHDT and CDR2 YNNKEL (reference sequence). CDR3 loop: CANSSRAGGIYGYTF. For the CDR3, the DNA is TGTGCCAACAGCTCGCGGGCAGGGGGCATATATGGCTACACCTTC.

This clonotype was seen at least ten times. CDR3 sequence (DNA): TGTGCCAGCAGCGTACACGGGGCGAGCGATCAGCCCCAGCATTTT. Its translation is CASSVHGASDQPQHF. The chain couples TRBV28 to TRBJ1-5; TRBD1 is a possible D gene (5 bases). Germline CDR1 and CDR2: MDHEN and SYDVKM. The V gene lost 6 bases and the J gene lost 5 bases, with 17 bases spanning the gap. This CDR3 has 15 residues.

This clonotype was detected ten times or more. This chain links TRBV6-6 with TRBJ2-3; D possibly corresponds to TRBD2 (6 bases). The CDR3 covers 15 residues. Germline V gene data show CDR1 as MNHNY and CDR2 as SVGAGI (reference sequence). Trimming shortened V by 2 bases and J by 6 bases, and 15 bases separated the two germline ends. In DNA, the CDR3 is TGTGCCAGCAGTTACATCGGGGGTTCGGGGGATACGCAGTATTTT. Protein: CASSYIGGSGDTQYF.

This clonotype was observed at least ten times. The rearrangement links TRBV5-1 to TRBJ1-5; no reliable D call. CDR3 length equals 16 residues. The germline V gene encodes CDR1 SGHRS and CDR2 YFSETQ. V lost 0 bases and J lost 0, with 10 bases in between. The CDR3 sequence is CASSLDQIDSNQPQHF. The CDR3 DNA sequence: TGCGCCAGCAGCTTGGATCAGATCGATAGCAATCAGCCCCAGCATTTT.

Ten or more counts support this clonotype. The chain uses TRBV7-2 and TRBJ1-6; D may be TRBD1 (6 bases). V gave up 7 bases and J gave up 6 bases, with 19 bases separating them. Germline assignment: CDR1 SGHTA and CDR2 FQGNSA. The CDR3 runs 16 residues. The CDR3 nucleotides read TGTGCCAGCACCCTCACGGCAGGGGCGGTTAATTCACCCCTCCACTTT. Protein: CASTLTAGAVNSPLHF.

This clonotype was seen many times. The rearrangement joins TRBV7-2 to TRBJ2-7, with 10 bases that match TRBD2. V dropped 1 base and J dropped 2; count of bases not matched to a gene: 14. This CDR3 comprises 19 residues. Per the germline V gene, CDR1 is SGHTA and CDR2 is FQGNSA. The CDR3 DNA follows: TGTGCCAGCAGCTTAGAGGTAACTTCAGCGGGGGGGCCCCCCTACGAGCAGTACTTC. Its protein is CASSLEVTSAGGPPYEQYF.

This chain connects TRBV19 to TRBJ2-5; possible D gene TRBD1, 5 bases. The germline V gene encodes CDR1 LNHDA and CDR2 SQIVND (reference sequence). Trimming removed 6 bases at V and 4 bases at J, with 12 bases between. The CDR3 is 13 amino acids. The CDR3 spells CASRGQPTETQYF. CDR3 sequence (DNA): TGTGCCAGTAGGGGGCAACCGACAGAGACCCAGTACTTC.

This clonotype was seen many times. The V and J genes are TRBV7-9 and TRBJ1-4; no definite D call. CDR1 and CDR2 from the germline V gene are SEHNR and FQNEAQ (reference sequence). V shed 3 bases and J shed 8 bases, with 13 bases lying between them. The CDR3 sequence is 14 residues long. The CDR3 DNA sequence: TGTGCCAGCAGCTTTGCGGAGGGCCGGGAAAAACTGTTTTTT. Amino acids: CASSFAEGREKLFF.

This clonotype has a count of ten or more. Written as DNA, the CDR3 is TGTGCCAGCAGTGATGCCAACAGGGGGCGCGGGAATGAGCAGTTCTTC. Its protein is CASSDANRGRGNEQFF. The V and J genes are TRBV2 and TRBJ2-1; 9 bases fit TRBD1. The CDR3 runs to 16 residues. V dropped 3 bases and J dropped 7; count of bases not matched to a gene: 10. The germline gives CDR1 SNHLY, CDR2 FYNNEI.

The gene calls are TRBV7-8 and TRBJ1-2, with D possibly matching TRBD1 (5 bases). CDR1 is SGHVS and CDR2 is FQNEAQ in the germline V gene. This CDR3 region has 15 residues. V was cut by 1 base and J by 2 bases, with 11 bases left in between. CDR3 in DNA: TGTGCCAGCAGCTTAGGGGCGGGGCAGAACTATGGCTACACCTTC. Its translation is CASSLGAGQNYGYTF.

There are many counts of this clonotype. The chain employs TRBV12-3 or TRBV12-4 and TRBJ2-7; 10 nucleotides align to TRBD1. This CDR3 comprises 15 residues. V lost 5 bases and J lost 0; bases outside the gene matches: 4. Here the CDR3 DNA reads TGTGCCAGCAGTAGAGGACAGGGGGACTCCTACGAGCAGTACTTC. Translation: CASSRGQGDSYEQYF.

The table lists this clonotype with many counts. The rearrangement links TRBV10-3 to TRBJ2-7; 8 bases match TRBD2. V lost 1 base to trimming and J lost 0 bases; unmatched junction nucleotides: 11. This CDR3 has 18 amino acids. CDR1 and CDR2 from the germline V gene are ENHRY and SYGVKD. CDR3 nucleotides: TGTGCCATCAGTGAGTGGGGGCCGGGAGGGAAATCCTCCTACGAGCAGTACTTC. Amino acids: CAISEWGPGGKSSYEQYF.

DNA for the CDR3: TGCGCCAGCAGCCAAGATACCCCCGGGCGGGGGGGCAATGGCATAGATACGCAGTATTTT. This encodes CASSQDTPGRGGNGIDTQYF. J is TRBJ2-3 and V is TRBV4-1; 9 bases line up with TRBD2. The V and J ends lost 0 bases and 5 bases, in that order; junction bases with no gene match: 18. CDR3 size: 20 residues. The germline gives CDR1 MGHRA, CDR2 YSYEKL.

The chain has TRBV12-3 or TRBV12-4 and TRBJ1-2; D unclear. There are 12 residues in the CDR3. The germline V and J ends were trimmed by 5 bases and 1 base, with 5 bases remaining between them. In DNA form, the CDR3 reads TGTGCCAGCAGTGATGATAACTATGGCTACACCTTC. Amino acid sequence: CASSDDNYGYTF.

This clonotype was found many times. CDR3 protein: CSAMDRSNQPQHF. In DNA, the CDR3 is TGCAGTGCAATGGACAGGTCCAATCAGCCCCAGCATTTT. The chain uses TRBV20-1 and TRBJ1-5; 7 bases are shared with TRBD1. Germline lookup yields CDR1 DFQATT and CDR2 SNEGSKA (reference sequence). V lost 6 bases, J lost 3 bases, and 5 bases stayed unmatched. The CDR3 spans 13 residues.

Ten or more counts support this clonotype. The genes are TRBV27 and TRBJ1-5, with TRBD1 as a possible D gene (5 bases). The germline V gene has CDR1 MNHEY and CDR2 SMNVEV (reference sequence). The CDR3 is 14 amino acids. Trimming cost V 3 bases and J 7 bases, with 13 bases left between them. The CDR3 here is CASSFLGVGQPQHF. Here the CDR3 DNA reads TGTGCCAGCAGTTTTCTAGGGGTTGGGCAGCCCCAGCATTTT.